This T cell receptor (beta chain) was recorded in a study of cytomegalovirus exposure and HLA in healthy donors (dated by TCRdb to about 2017). Concerning the study at large: An earlier analysis of approximately 640 of the donors reported about 250 Gb of sequence data and more than 90 million unique TCR beta sequences from about 200 million T cells. Approximately 310 gigabases of sequencing data and 70 million to 85 million unique TCR sequences were included in an early release covering roughly 600 HLA-typed donors. Of the 300 to 500 genotyped donors, 80% to 90% were placed in the genetic ancestry cluster associated with self-reported Caucasian donors. The aim of the study was to test whether cataloging public T cell receptors could identify signatures of past pathogen exposure. Using immunosequencing, the study profiled T cell repertoires from 666 subjects and related those repertoires to cytomegalovirus serostatus. Besides the first cohort of roughly 660 subjects, a separate validation cohort made up of 120 different subjects was used. To predict cytomegalovirus infection status, the study brought together high-throughput TCR immunosequencing, statistical association of individual TCRs with disease status, and machine learning. To study patterns of TCR occurrence, a later analysis re-analyzed previously published TCR beta repertoires from 666 donors and added high-resolution HLA genotyping. Rather than using new phenotypic data, the later analysis identified candidate immune exposures from TCR beta sequences and from how often those sequences occurred across donors. In an earlier analysis of more than 550 of the donors, high-throughput TCR beta sequencing was used to judge whether each TCR beta V gene segment behaved as functional or pseudogenic. Alongside the repertoire data, information on donor age, sex, ethnicity and CMV serostatus was compiled. Genome-wide SNP genotypes for about 60% of the roughly 700 donors were used in a later genetic analysis, which treated that subset as a discovery cohort. Every repertoire in the discovery cohort had been generated on one and the same sequencing platform. Both class I and class II loci were covered by HLA typing, at four-digit resolution. The number of typed donors differed by locus: about 620-640 for A, B, C, DRB1 and DQB1; 522 for DQA1; approximately 610 for DPA1; and 450 to 480 for DPB1. About five DR-DQ haplotypes were treated as single units for association and clustering because of strong linkage in the cohort. On average, roughly 200,000 unique TCR beta nucleotide sequences were sequenced per donor among a few hundred genotyped donors of the cohort, with approximately 18% of those sequences being non-productive.

The trim is 3 bases for V and 4 bases for J, with a gap of 16 bases between the germline ends. The CDR3 starts with the cysteine, ends with the phenylalanine, and has 16 residues. The only DNA kept is the CDR3, 48 bases in frame from the first base. CDR1 and CDR2, looked up from the germline V gene (reference sequence), are MNHEY and SMNVEV. The cohort comprised some 730 healthy bone marrow donors. All cohort members were sampled while nominally healthy, although unrecorded immune exposures were likely present. The donor tested CMV seronegative, placing the donor among the 350 to 400 seronegative members of the cohort. Each donor provided a peripheral blood sample, and peripheral blood mononuclear cells were used for TCR beta sequencing. The Qiagen DNeasy Blood Extraction Kit was used to extract genomic DNA from the blood cell samples. What the study reported, not specific to this receptor: Three of the identified cytomegalovirus-associated TCR beta chains were confirmed in vitro to be specific for cytomegalovirus antigens. Broadly in line with IMGT annotations, most TCR beta V segments showed up in productive rearrangements about 87% or about 30% of the time in an earlier analysis of around 550 of the donors. In both the original and validation cohorts, the classifier was reported to diagnose cytomegalovirus status with high specificity and sensitivity. HLA typing was unavailable for some donors at each locus, so association tests used only the typed subset. Some IMGT-functional V segments, including TRBV6-2 and TRBV6-3, could not be told apart with the 87-base-pair reads, so those segments were excluded. Linkage disequilibrium might explain the correlated functional status among segregating V segments, but an unknown experimental factor could not be ruled out. Most TCR sequences were seen in very few donors, while some public TCRs were found in many individuals. Only TCR beta chains were sequenced in this cohort, and the absence of alpha or paired-chain data limited detectable features. A later analysis reported that several top co-occurrence clusters appeared linked to parvovirus B19, influenza, CMV and Epstein-Barr virus. The authors suggested that the approach could potentially be generalized to other disease states and immunological phenotypes. A total of about 150 TCR beta chains were listed by the study as associated with cytomegalovirus. A later analysis found that most CMV-associated TCR beta chains appeared HLA-restricted, with HLA associations seemingly driven largely by CMV exposure. The earlier analysis of 587 of the donors excluded some 15 rarely observed V segments, including chromosome 9 orphons, because counts were too low. A cluster of highly shared sequence variants was judged likely to represent a technical artifact of the sequencing pipeline. In a later analysis, over 15,000 TCR beta sequences were associated with specific HLA alleles at a false discovery rate of 0.05. When HLA alleles, especially DR and DQ, strongly co-occurred, attributing TCR associations to individual alleles was difficult. Sequencing depth was assumed to be roughly uniform across donors in the presence/absence analyses, though that assumption may not hold. A further reported finding was that TCR beta sequences accurately predicted the HLA-A and HLA-B alleles for most subjects in the first cohort. V-gene and J-gene trimming of TCR beta chains was associated with a missense DCLRE1C variant in a later genetic analysis, and the association was replicated in an independent cohort. A later analysis found that HLA-associated TCR beta chains were more clonally expanded and had lower generation probabilities than equally common non-associated chains. A later analysis found that TCR association rates varied across HLA loci, with DRB1 alleles showing the most associated TCRs and HLA-C alleles the fewest. The only immune exposure information available for the cohort was CMV serostatus. Compared with the roughly 700-donor mean, donors in an Asian-associated ancestry cluster had fewer N-insertions in productive TCRs, according to a later genetic analysis.

To note about this clone: Its antigen is currently not known.

Library preparation employed the immunoSEQ multiplex PCR assay. A mixture of 60 forward primers for TCR Vbeta segments and 13 reverse primers for TCR Jbeta segments was used in the multiplex PCR. Amplification of the CDR3 region of rearranged TCR beta genes was performed with a multiplex PCR assay on genomic DNA. Amplified TCR beta libraries were sequenced as 87-base-pair reads on the Illumina HiSeq System. Regarding the original processing steps: Across the 700 or so repertoires, a later analysis counted 80 million or so unique TCR beta chains, roughly 11 million of which were shared by at least two donors. Raw reads were error-corrected and collapsed into unique sequences by a nearest-neighbor algorithm in which closely related sequences were merged to remove PCR and sequencing errors. CDR3 sequences were aligned to IMGT reference sequences to assign V, D and J gene segments. For a sequence to be retained, a match of at least six nucleotides to both a V gene segment and a J gene segment was required. Rearrangements were classified as productive when the CDR3 lacked stop codons and remained in frame with V and J, and all other rearrangements were classified as non-productive. CDR3 was defined according to IMGT convention as the region running from the second conserved V-encoded cysteine to the conserved J-encoded phenylalanine. The earlier analysis of some 540 of the donors excluded any sequence lacking an unambiguous match to a single V gene segment. An earlier analysis of about 600 of the donors called V segments functional above 56.7% productive rearrangements and segregating when the between-donor standard deviation exceeded 5%. A statistical classification framework was built to diagnose cytomegalovirus status from the catalog of TCR beta chain sequences. In a later analysis, TCR nucleotide sequences were compared against IMGT/GENE-DB human TR gene sequences so that V and J genes could be assigned. Using the TCRdist pipeline, a later analysis assigned CDR3 sequences along with most-parsimonious VDJ recombination scenarios. A later analysis defined each TCR beta chain by its CDR3 amino acid sequence plus V-gene family, and excluded reads lacking a unique V-gene family. A later analysis removed 600 or so highly shared, low-generation-probability nucleotide sequences to deal with suspected cross-contamination and a sequencing artifact. A later analysis calculated a clonal expansion index for each public chain from normalized within-repertoire ranks of inferred template counts. Generation probabilities in a later analysis came from a VDJ recombination model fitted to out-of-frame rearrangements, and those results were checked against IGoR. Hypergeometric tests were used in a later analysis to score TCR-TCR, TCR-HLA and TCR-CMV co-occurrence, with a repertoire-size bias correction applied to the TCR pairs. To estimate false discovery rates, a later analysis permuted the HLA or CMV assignments 20 times. In a later analysis, co-occurring TCRs were grouped with DBSCAN, and TCRdist sequence similarity was added when clustering was performed within HLA-allele-positive subsets. For co-occurrence clustering, repertoires with fewer than 30,000 or more than 120,000 public chains were excluded, along with five repertoires with anomalous nucleotide sharing. As stored in TCRdb, this immuneACCESS dataset retains in-frame rearrangements with V and J assigned. A fraction of the clones does not appear; measured against another copy, unresolved V genes explain less than half of the discrepancy, and the remainder lacks a known reason. V and J calls and clone size are given by that table; D and trimming were obtained from the DNA. The sample has about 190,000 clones on record. The top ten clones comprise about 6.5% of the sample.

Sequencing used PBMCs. This receptor was taken from a man in his thirties or forties in good health and CMV-seronegative. The chain is assembled from TRBV27 and TRBJ2-1, with the D segment identity uncertain. CDR3 reads: CASSLQTLPRYNEQFF. In nucleotide form, the sequence is TGTGCCAGCAGTTTGCAGACATTACCTCGTTACAATGAGCAGTTCTTC.